The present T cell receptor beta chain was sequenced within a study of CD8+ T cells in alopecia areata (dated by TCRdb to the late 2010s). About the investigation overall: Treated patients were enrolled in an open-label pilot trial of oral tofacitinib at 5 to 10 mg twice daily for moderate-to-severe alopecia areata. Tofacitinib was administered for 6 to 18 months, and 6 months of follow-up off drug were then conducted to assess delayed response and recurrence. In treated patients, disease severity was measured using the SALT score, which gives the percentage of scalp surface area affected. In both human patients and the C3H/HeJ mouse model, the study applied high-throughput TCRbeta sequencing to look at T cell clonal expansion in alopecia areata. Human TCRbeta sequencing covered scalp tissue and sorted CD4+ and CD8+ peripheral blood T cells from patchy and totalis/universalis alopecia areata patients and healthy controls. Biopsies were taken from tofacitinib-treated patients at baseline and at 4 and 24 weeks of treatment, and a later scalp biopsy was taken in several of the tofacitinib-treated patients. Clonality in the scalp was compared among normal scalp (n=4), patchy alopecia areata scalp (n=8), and alopecia totalis/universalis scalp (n=8). The RNA source kit depended on sample type: the PAXgene miRNA kit for fixed scalp, the miRNeasy kit for PBMCs, and the RNeasy kit for mouse skin. TCRbeta CDR3 regions were amplified by immunoSEQ multiplex PCR using 35 Vbeta forward and 13 Jbeta reverse primers. The investigation overall reported the following: Many expanded lesional clones persisted in scalp and blood during tofacitinib treatment, which may partly explain relapse after stopping treatment. Tofacitinib significantly lowered scalp clonality and the number of expanded CD8+ clones among the top 100 scalp clones. Compared with normal scalp, lesional scalp had higher clonality and more expanded CD8+ clones, particularly in alopecia totalis/universalis, a pattern that suggests antigenic drive. Compared with mice, TCR sequences shared between patients were less clear, possibly partly because of HLA diversity across the patient population. Unlike mouse skin, where gammadelta T cells dominate, normal human skin contains resident alphabeta T cells that get sequenced too, which complicates analysis of the scalp TCR repertoire. Because the treated cohort was small and included a single nonresponder, larger studies are needed to assess links between baseline CD8+ expansion and response.

The library was obtained by the immunoSEQ multiplex PCR assay. For TCR sequencing, RNA was extracted from every sample and reverse transcribed into cDNA to serve as template. First-strand cDNA was synthesized using SuperScript III with a 2:1 mix of oligo-dT and random hexamers. A synthetic immune receptor repertoire was used to assess amplification bias, and residual bias was removed computationally. In the source study's methods: Raw reads were preprocessed to remove errors, and CDR3 was defined by IMGT conventions from the conserved cysteine to phenylalanine. Clonality was computed by normalizing Shannon entropy by log2 of the number of productive unique TCRs and subtracting the result from 1. Whether scalp clones were CD4 or CD8 was inferred by matching scalp TCRbeta sequences against CD4 and CD8 repertoires sorted from blood. The immuneACCESS repertoire file appears here via TCRdb, limited to in-frame rearrangements. These files lack a portion of the clones; in checked studies, under half of the deficit traces to unresolved V genes, and the cause of the others is not known. V and J calls and clone size are copied from that table; D and trimming were computed from the DNA. This sample lists 200,000 to 250,000 clones; over 60% were detected once. The ten largest clones represent 4% to 5% of the sample.

What the time point label conveys for this sample: four to five weeks on oral tofacitinib. The meaning of the sample's treatment or condition label: oral pan-JAK inhibitor, 5-10 mg twice daily. From alopecia areata patients, peripheral blood was collected along with lesional scalp punch biopsies. PBMCs were separated by density centrifugation and stained for CD3, CD4 and CD8, after which CD4+ and CD8+ T cells were sorted on a FACSAria. Remarks on this clone: Its antigen specificity is not known. No qualities accompany the bases; no much larger clone lies one base away.

Trimming removed 0 bases from V and 7 bases from J; the gene matches leave 10 bases unexplained. Reading the germline V gene (reference sequence) gives CDR1 GTSNPN and CDR2 SVGIG. Including the terminal cysteine and phenylalanine, the CDR3 comprises 15 residues. This entry keeps only the CDR3 DNA: 45 bases, framed from base 1. The V and J segments used are TRBV30 and TRBJ1-2; 8 central nucleotides agree with TRBD1. This sample comprised CD4+ T cells sorted from blood, obtained at week 4, from a patient treated with tofacitinib. This receptor was identified in a human donor with alopecia areata. At the DNA level, the sequence is TGTGCCTGGAGTGTACGACAGGGGAAGGATAGTGGCTACACCTTC. Its amino acids are CAWSVRQGKDSGYTF.